These 17 T cell receptor beta chains originate from one sample sequenced in a study of T cell repertoires in cytomegalovirus infection. In TCRdb, the reads were re-called with MiXCR into one record per CDR3 protein. Of 650,000 to 900,000 distinct CDR3 sequences listed, 25% to 35% are singletons. The antigens for these receptors are not known. This specimen was cultured CD8+ T cells from PBMCs, taken from culture after CMV antigen stimulation. The receptors were gathered from a human donor in good health (CMV status not recorded). Some clones in this sample may be carry-over from other donors' samples.

The V call is TRBV7-9, the J call TRBJ2-1; 9 nucleotides agree with TRBD1. CDR1 is SEHNR and CDR2 is FQNEAQ in the germline V gene (reference sequence). V shed 7 bases and J 2 bases; nucleotides not matched to a gene: 3. This CDR3 has 14 amino acids. CDR3 in amino acids: CASIRQGAYNEQFF. CDR3 nucleotides: TGTGCCAGCATTCGACAGGGGGCCTACAATGAGCAGTTCTTC.

CDR3 bases: TGTGCCAGCAGTTACCTACAGGGGCGGAACACCGGGGAGCTGTTTTTT. This translates into CASSYLQGRNTGELFF. This rearrangement joins TRBV6-6 to TRBJ2-2; TRBD1 aligns across 7 bases. The CDR3 loop spans 16 amino acids. J lost 1 base, V lost 2 bases, and 4 bases had no gene match. The V gene's germline CDR1 is MNHNY and CDR2 SVGAGI (reference sequence).

The chain couples TRBV6-2 or TRBV6-3 to TRBJ2-7; tentative D call: TRBD2 (6 bases). V was clipped by 3 bases and J by 0 bases, with 12 bases between them. The CDR3 has 15 residues. In germline, CDR1 is MNHEY, CDR2 SVGEGT. The DNA of the CDR3 is TGTGCCAGCAGTTATTTCGGGAGCAGCTCCTACGAGCAGTACTTC. This sequence encodes CASSYFGSSSYEQYF.

The chain recombines TRBV9 with TRBJ2-1, with 7 bases identical to TRBD1. Trimming removed 0 bases from V and 2 bases from J; junction bases left unmatched: 8. Germline V gene lookup returns CDR1 SGDLS and CDR2 YYNGEE. The CDR3 sequence is 17 residues long. Here the CDR3 DNA reads TGTGCCAGCAGCGTAGGGGGAAGGGACAGTCCCTACAATGAGCAGTTCTTC. It specifies CASSVGGRDSPYNEQFF.

This clonotype was recorded a few times. The chain joins TRBV20-1 to TRBJ2-6; tentatively, D is TRBD2 (7 bases). The CDR3 is made up of 14 amino acids. The germline CDR1 and CDR2 sequences are DFQATT and SNEGSKA (reference sequence). Trimming took 7 bases from V and 2 from J, leaving 12 bases between them. In nucleotides, the CDR3 is TGCAGTGTTGGGGGGGCTGCTGGGGCCAACGTCCTGACTTTC. It is translated as CSVGGAAGANVLTF.

The chain employs TRBV11-3 and TRBJ2-2; perhaps TRBD1 as D (5 bases). The germline CDR1 and CDR2 sequences are SGHNT and YENEEA. V was clipped by 1 base and J by 3 bases, with 12 bases between them. This CDR3 comprises 16 residues. In nucleotides, the CDR3 is TGTGCCAGCAGCTTAGGTGCAGGGCCTTACACCGGGGAGCTGTTTTTT. This translates into CASSLGAGPYTGELFF.

The chain combines TRBV19 with TRBJ2-2; TRBD1 matches 8 bases. Per germline, CDR1 LNHDA and CDR2 SQIVND (reference sequence). Unmatched junction bases numbered 7, after V lost 8 bases and J lost 8 bases. The CDR3 covers 13 residues. CDR3 sequence (DNA): TGTGCCAGTGGGGACAGGTGGTTAGGGGAGCTGTTTTTT. It yields the protein CASGDRWLGELFF.

The chain links TRBV18 to TRBJ1-5, with 8 bases lining up with TRBD1. Germline CDR1 and CDR2: KGHSH and LQKENI. This CDR3 has 15 amino acids. The J segment lost 5 bases and the V segment lost 4 bases, leaving 7 bases of the junction unmatched. The CDR3 DNA follows: TGTGCCAGCTCACTGACAGGGGAAGAACATCAGCCCCAGCATTTT. Residues: CASSLTGEEHQPQHF.

The table lists this clonotype with a few counts. V usage is TRBV4-1 and J usage is TRBJ2-5; possible D gene TRBD2, 5 bases. V gave up 0 bases and J gave up 1 base, with 9 bases separating them. This CDR3 is built from 15 residues. The germline V gene encodes CDR1 MGHRA and CDR2 YSYEKL. DNA for the CDR3: TGCGCCAGCAGCCAAGAAGGGAGTTCCCAAGAGACCCAGTACTTC. Its translation: CASSQEGSSQETQYF.

The chain couples TRBV15 to TRBJ2-5; 9 bases are shared with TRBD2. The germline CDR1 and CDR2 sequences are LNHNV and YYDKDF (reference sequence). Trimming at V came to 7 bases and at J to 1 base, leaving 7 bases not matched to a gene. This CDR3 is 15 amino acids long. The CDR3 region has the DNA TGTGCCACCACCCCGAGCGGGGGGCGCCAAGAGACCCAGTACTTC. Translation: CATTPSGGRQETQYF.

This clonotype was observed at least ten times. The chain has TRBV7-6 and TRBJ2-7; 8 bases map to TRBD1. The germline V gene has CDR1 SGHVS and CDR2 FNYEAQ. The V and J ends lost 4 bases and 4 bases, in that order; junction bases with no gene match: 12. CDR3 length equals 16 residues. The CDR3 DNA follows: TGTGCCAGCAGCTACGCCGGTTGGGGACAGGCATACGAGCAGTACTTC. Protein: CASSYAGWGQAYEQYF.

This clonotype was found many times. This chain links TRBV19 with TRBJ1-1; 7 nucleotides match TRBD1. Germline lookup yields CDR1 LNHDA and CDR2 SQIVND (reference sequence). The CDR3 spans 14 residues. With V trimmed by 3 bases and J by 1 base, 2 bases remained unmatched. Here the CDR3 DNA reads TGTGCCAGTAGTATGAAGGGGGCGAACACTGAAGCTTTCTTT. Translating gives CASSMKGANTEAFF.

V is TRBV11-2 and J is TRBJ2-1; possible D gene TRBD1, 5 bases. The V gene's germline CDR1 is SGHAT and CDR2 FQNNGV. The CDR3 is 13 residues long. V was shortened by 4 bases and J by 7 bases, with 11 bases between the two germline ends. Here the CDR3 reads CASSSDRKNEQFF. CDR3 bases: TGTGCCAGCAGCTCCGACAGAAAAAATGAGCAGTTCTTC.

This clonotype has only a few counts. The chain carries TRBV7-9 and TRBJ2-7, with TRBD1 identical over 7 bases. The junction had 6 bases not matched to a gene; V was cut back by 5 bases and J by 5 bases. This CDR3 has 13 amino acids. Germline loops: CDR1 SEHNR, CDR2 FQNEAQ (reference sequence). DNA for the CDR3: TGTGCCAGCAGCCCGGACAGGTGGAACGAGCAGTACTTC. As protein: CASSPDRWNEQYF. The full variable domain, in which reference TRBV7-9 and TRBJ2-7 provide the parts outside the CDR3, is DTGVSQNPRHKITKRGQNVTFRCDPISEHNRLYWYRQTLGQGPEFLTYFQNEAQLEKSRLLSDRFSAERPKGSFSTLEIQRTEQGDSAMYLCASSPDRWNEQYFGPGTRLTVT.

The V call is TRBV28, the J call TRBJ1-1; D is uncertain. The CDR3 is 10 amino acids. Between the trimmed V and J ends, which lost 11 bases and 8 bases, there was a span of 12 bases. The V gene's germline CDR1 is MDHEN and CDR2 SYDVKM. The CDR3 DNA sequence: TGTGCCTCCCGACAAGGAGAAGCTTTCTTT. Translating it yields CASRQGEAFF.

CDR3 sequence reads: CASSQIDRDGGELFF. For the CDR3, the DNA is TGTGCCAGCAGCCAAATTGACAGGGACGGCGGGGAGCTGTTTTTT. This chain uses TRBV4-2 with TRBJ2-2; 7 bases fit TRBD1. Germline CDR1 LGHNA, CDR2 YNFKEQ. V gave up 2 bases and J gave up 7 bases; unmatched junction bases: 7. The CDR3 runs to 15 residues.

This clonotype appeared many times. The CDR3 DNA reads as TGCGCCAGCAGCCCCGGACTAGCGGTATTGGCCTACAATGAGCAGTTCTTC. Its protein is CASSPGLAVLAYNEQFF. This chain links TRBV4-1 with TRBJ2-1; 10 bases are shared with TRBD2. The CDR3 has 17 residues. V was pared by 4 bases and J by 2 bases, with 8 bases of the junction left unmatched. CDR1 and CDR2 from the germline V gene are MGHRA and YSYEKL.